The T cell receptor beta chain described here comes from a study of CD8+ T cells in alopecia areata. Study outcomes and limitations: Amid tofacitinib therapy, many expanded lesional clones stayed present in scalp and blood.

Noted treatment: oral pan-JAK inhibitor, 5-10 mg twice daily. Germline lookup yields CDR1 SQVTM and CDR2 ANQGSEA. This CDR3 has 11 residues. Deletions cut 1 base from V and 3 bases from J, with 3 bases between. Following RNA extraction, reverse transcription yielded cDNA that acted as the sequencing template. Profiling relied on immunoSEQ multiplex PCR, and the TCRdb table lists in-frame clones only, not all of them. The sample has roughly 76,000 clones; 25% to 35% are singletons. A word on this clone: The antigen is unknown.

The receptor's source is a human donor with alopecia areata. The J gene is TRBJ1-1, the V gene TRBV29-1, with D unresolved. This specimen was CD8+ T cells sorted from blood, taken at week 4, from a patient treated with tofacitinib. CDR3 DNA: TGCAGCGTTGAAGGGGACACTGAAGCTTTCTTT. The encoded protein is CSVEGDTEAFF. Using reference TRBV29-1 and TRBJ1-1 for the parts outside the CDR3, the full variable domain is SAVISQKPSRDICQRGTSLTIQCQVDSQVTMMFWYRQQPGQSLTLIATANQGSEATYESGFVIDKFPISRPNLTFSTLTVSNMSPEDSSIYLCSVEGDTEAFFGQGTRLTVV.